This entry lists 21 T cell receptor beta chains sequenced from one sample in a study of esophageal squamous cell carcinoma under preoperative chemotherapy (dated by TCRdb to 2017 to 2018). Taken with the paper, the label for time point translates to: before preoperative PTX-NDP chemotherapy. Libraries were built with PCR. Sequencing was performed on a HiSeq X Ten. Using fastp at Q25 and MiXCR, TCRdb reprocessed the public reads and kept productive beta chains. Entries are consolidated by CDR3 protein sequence, retaining the most common genes and DNA. The sample includes roughly 12,000 distinct CDR3 sequences, with approximately 54% observed a single time. Around 17% of the sample rests with the top ten. Collection of the sample occurred from a patient given preoperative chemotherapy. These receptors were obtained from a human donor with esophageal squamous cell carcinoma. The donor label of this sample is uncertain.

This clonotype rates as large. The CDR3 sequence is CASSPGTSGEGSYNEQYF. CDR3 coding DNA: TGTGCCAGCAGTCCTGGGACTAGCGGGGAGGGAAGCTACAATGAGCAGTACTTC. The chain uses TRBV6-1 and TRBJ2-1; TRBD2 agrees at 13 bases. TRBJ2-7 matches the DNA end more closely, so the J call is doubtful. The CDR3 length is 18 residues. Germline V CDR1 and CDR2: MNHNS, SASEGT.

This clonotype showed up just a few times. With a much larger clone just one base away, this may be a read error. The rearrangement links TRBV7-2 to TRBJ2-1; D possibly matches TRBD1 or TRBD2 (5 bases each). Germline CDR1 SGHTA, CDR2 FQGNSA. Trimming took off 6 bases at V and 13 bases at J, with 19 bases between the two ends. The CDR3 runs 13 residues. CDR3 in DNA: TGTGCCAGCAGATCGGGACGGGCCGGTATTCAGTTCTTC. Translation: CASRSGRAGIQFF.

This clonotype occurred many times. The chain has TRBV7-9 and TRBJ2-1, with D unresolved. Trimming removed 1 base from V and 10 bases from J, with 8 bases in between. The germline gives CDR1 SEHNR, CDR2 FQNEAQ (reference sequence). The CDR3 contains 12 residues. The CDR3 spells CASSLVIYEQFF. CDR3 DNA: TGTGCCAGCAGCTTAGTCATTTACGAGCAGTTCTTC.

This clonotype was recorded many times. J is TRBJ2-1 and V is TRBV7-9; the D call may be TRBD1 or TRBD2 (5 bases each). This CDR3 has 15 amino acids. V lost 5 bases and J 0 bases, leaving 11 bases between the germline ends. Germline CDR1 SEHNR, CDR2 FQNEAQ (reference sequence). The CDR3 reads CASSQTGGSYNEQFF. In DNA form, the CDR3 reads TGTGCCAGCAGCCAAACTGGGGGCTCCTACAATGAGCAGTTCTTC.

This clonotype was observed at least ten times. The V gene is TRBV12-3 or TRBV12-4, the J gene TRBJ2-1; 13 bases align to TRBD2. The J call is in doubt because the DNA end fits TRBJ2-7 better. The CDR3 sequence is 15 residues long. CDR3: CASSRLAGGVSEQYF. Here the CDR3 DNA reads TGTGCCAGCAGTCGACTAGCGGGAGGAGTAAGTGAGCAGTACTTC.

The chain couples TRBV6-1 to TRBJ1-1, with D perhaps TRBD1 (5 bases). The CDR3 has 14 residues. V was pared by 8 bases and J by 0 bases, with 13 bases between. Germline V gene sequence: CDR1 MNHNS, CDR2 SASEGT. The CDR3 region has the DNA TGTGCCAGCTGCGAGGCAGGGCTGAACACTGAAGCTTTCTTT. It translates to CASCEAGLNTEAFF.

With regard to this clonotype: Germline and junction disagree at one end, which may indicate a read error. The V and J genes are TRBV6-1 and TRBJ2-4; 10 nucleotides align to TRBD1. This CDR3 is 16 amino acids long. Germline V gene sequence: CDR1 MNHNS, CDR2 SASEGT. This CDR3 is CASSGQGVGDENIQYF. The CDR3 bases are TGTGCCAGCAGCGGACAGGGGGTAGGGGACGAGAACATCCAGTACTTC.

This clonotype showed up many times. This may arise from a read error, as a much more abundant clone is one base away. The V and J genes are TRBV6-1 and TRBJ2-1, with 8 positions matching TRBD1. This CDR3 has 13 amino acids. The germline V gene has CDR1 MNHNS and CDR2 SASEGT. V dropped 11 bases and J dropped 13; count of bases not matched to a gene: 16. CDR3: CAGDRGSQETQFF. The CDR3, as DNA: TGTGCCGGAGACAGGGGATCTCAAGAGACCCAGTTCTTC.

This clonotype was seen ten or more times. V and J are TRBV7-6 and TRBJ2-1, with 7 bases lining up with TRBD2. Matching the DNA end better, TRBJ2-7 makes the J call doubtful. The length of the CDR3 is 13 residues. Germline values: CDR1 SGHVS, CDR2 FNYEAQ. DNA for the CDR3: TGTGCCAGCAGCTTAGATGGTAGCGGGCAGCAGTACTTC. Protein: CASSLDGSGQQYF.

This clonotype is medium-sized within its sample. The chain recombines TRBV7-6 with TRBJ2-3; 10 nucleotides align to TRBD2. There are 15 residues in the CDR3. J gave up 4 bases and V 3 bases, and 4 bases lay outside the gene matches. Per germline, CDR1 SGHVS and CDR2 FNYEAQ. This CDR3 reads CASSLLAGGADTQYF. The CDR3 DNA reads TGTGCCAGCAGCTTGTTAGCGGGAGGTGCAGATACGCAGTATTTT.

In this sample, this clonotype turned up a few times. A junction end diverges from the germline sequence, so it may reflect a read error. This chain connects TRBV6-1 to TRBJ1-1, with TRBD1 as a possible D gene (6 bases). Germline assignment: CDR1 MNHNS and CDR2 SASEGT. This CDR3 spans 14 amino acids. The CDR3, as DNA: TGTGCCAGCAGGACCCAGGGGCCGCCGGACGGGGGGGCCTTT. This codes for CASRTQGPPDGGAF.

Remarks on this clonotype: An end of the junction does not agree with germline; a read error may underlie this. The chain is built from TRBV11-2 and TRBJ2-1, with 14 bases fitting TRBD2. The V gene's germline CDR1 is SGHAT and CDR2 FQNNGV. The CDR3 sequence is 17 residues long. The CDR3, as DNA: TGTGCCAGCAGCTTAGCCGGACTAGCGGGAGGCCACAATGAGCAGCTCTTC. Its translation: CASSLAGLAGGHNEQLF.

The chain uses TRBV6-1 and TRBJ2-1; 16 bases align to TRBD2. From germline, CDR1 is MNHNS and CDR2 SASEGT. The CDR3 sequence is 16 residues long. V shed 4 bases, J shed 10 bases, and the junction held 7 bases outside the gene matches. The CDR3 loop is CASSAGTSGRAAEQFF. DNA of the CDR3: TGTGCCAGCAGTGCCGGGACTAGCGGGAGGGCCGCCGAGCAGTTCTTC.

This clonotype has at least ten counts. One base away lies a much larger clone, so this may be a sequencing read error. This chain links TRBV7-2 with TRBJ2-1; no reliable D call. The CDR3 has 14 amino acids. The V and J ends lost 8 bases and 13 bases respectively, with 24 bases between them. CDR1 and CDR2 from the germline V gene are SGHTA and FQGNSA. The CDR3 coding sequence is TGTGCCAGCGGCTGGACCTGGCTGCAAGAGACCCAGTTCTTC. It yields the protein CASGWTWLQETQFF.

Points on this clonotype: Sequence at one end of the junction differs from germline and may be a read error. This chain links TRBV6-1 with TRBJ2-4; 8 nucleotides match TRBD2. CDR1 is MNHNS, CDR2 SASEGT, per germline. The CDR3 contains 16 residues. CDR3 DNA: TGTGCCAGCAGCGAATCGGGGGGGAGAGCCAAAAACATTCAGTATTTC. It codes for CASSESGGRAKNIQYF.

This clonotype is labeled medium-sized. V usage is TRBV7-2 and J usage is TRBJ2-1; TRBD2 might be the D (5 bases). The last part of the DNA fits TRBJ2-5 better; the J call may be wrong. Germline values: CDR1 SGHTA, CDR2 FQGNSA. CDR3 size: 13 residues. Here the CDR3 reads CASSSTSPGAQYF. CDR3 bases: TGTGCCAGCAGCTCCACATCCCCCGGGGCCCAGTACTTC.

This clonotype was picked up a small number of times. A clone one base away is much larger, so this may be a read error. The chain links TRBV27 to TRBJ2-3; 9 bases match TRBD2. The closer fit of TRBJ2-1 to the DNA end suggests the J call may be wrong. The germline V gene encodes CDR1 MNHEY and CDR2 SMNVEV (reference sequence). The CDR3 is 15 residues long. The DNA of the CDR3 is TGTGCCAGAAGTTTGAGCCTAGCGGGGAGAGAGACCCAGTTCTTC. It specifies CARSLSLAGRETQFF.

The chain links TRBV6-1 to TRBJ2-2; 7 positions match TRBD1. The germline gives CDR1 MNHNS, CDR2 SASEGT. The CDR3 sequence is 14 residues long. The V segment lost 6 bases and the J segment 16 bases; nucleotides outside the gene matches: 17. CDR3: CASRWDGNTGAQFF. The CDR3 DNA is TGTGCCAGCAGGTGGGACGGGAACACAGGGGCGCAGTTTTTT.

For this clonotype: Mismatch with germline at one junction end may stem from a read error. The rearrangement links TRBV6-1 to TRBJ2-3; the D gene is possibly TRBD1 (5 bases). Per the germline V gene, CDR1 is MNHNS and CDR2 is SASEGT. The CDR3 has 14 residues. The CDR3 nucleotides are TGTGCGAGCAGTCAGGGTGTGGGCACCGAGGAGCAGTATTTT. Translated, it gives CASSQGVGTEEQYF.

This clonotype has just one count. V gene TRBV6-1 combines with J gene TRBJ2-5; no definite D call. CDR3 length equals 14 residues. Germline V gene data show CDR1 as MNHNS and CDR2 as SASEGT. Trimming cost V 4 bases and J 1 base, with 10 bases left between them. The CDR3 nucleotides read TGTGCCAGCAGTGTAATGGACGTCCAAGAGACCCAGTACTTC. Residues: CASSVMDVQETQYF.

This chain joins TRBV6-1 and TRBJ2-1; 7 bases are a match to TRBD1. From germline, CDR1 is MNHNS and CDR2 SASEGT. This CDR3 is built from 17 residues. J lost 2 bases, V lost 8 bases, and 15 bases had no gene match. The CDR3 DNA reads as TGTGCCAGCCCCGATCGTTCAGGGGGTAAGGCCTACAATGAGCAGTTCTTC. It is translated as CASPDRSGGKAYNEQFF.